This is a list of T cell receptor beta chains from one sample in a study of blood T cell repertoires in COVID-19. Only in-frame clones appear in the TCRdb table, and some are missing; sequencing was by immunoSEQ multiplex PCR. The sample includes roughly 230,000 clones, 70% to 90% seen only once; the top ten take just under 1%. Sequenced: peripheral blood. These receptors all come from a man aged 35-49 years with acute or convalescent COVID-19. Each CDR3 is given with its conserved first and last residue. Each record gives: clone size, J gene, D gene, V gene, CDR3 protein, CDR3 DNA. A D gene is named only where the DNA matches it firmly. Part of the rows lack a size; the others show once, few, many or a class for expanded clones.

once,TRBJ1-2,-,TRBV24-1,CATSPPGNYGYTF,TGTGCCACCTCCCCCCCAGGGAACTATGGCTACACCTTC
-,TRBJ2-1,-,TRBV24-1,CATSESSYNEQFF,TGTGCCACCAGTGAGAGCTCCTACAATGAGCAGTTCTTC
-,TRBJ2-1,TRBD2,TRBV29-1,CSAGAGGYNEQFF,TGCAGCGCGGGGGCGGGGGGGTACAATGAGCAGTTCTTC
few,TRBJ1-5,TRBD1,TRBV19,CASRMQGAGNQPQHF,TGTGCCAGTAGAATGCAGGGGGCTGGCAATCAGCCCCAGCATTTT
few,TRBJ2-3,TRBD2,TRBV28,CASSLSAGVVLSTDTQYF,TGTGCCAGCAGTTTATCGGCGGGGGTCGTGTTGAGCACAGATACGCAGTATTTT
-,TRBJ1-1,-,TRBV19,CASSPQTGPWTEAFF,TGTGCCAGTAGTCCCCAGACAGGACCGTGGACTGAAGCTTTCTTT
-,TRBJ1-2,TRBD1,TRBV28,CASSLRQGGYTF,TGTGCCAGCAGTTTGAGACAGGGAGGCTACACCTTC
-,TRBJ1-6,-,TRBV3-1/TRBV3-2,CASSRRTYNSPLHF,TGTGCCAGCAGCCGGCGGACATACAATTCACCCCTCCACTTT
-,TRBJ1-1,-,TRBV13,CASRSAGAYLNTEAFF,TGTGCCAGCAGATCCGCAGGGGCTTACCTGAACACTGAAGCTTTCTTT
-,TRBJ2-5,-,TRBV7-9,CASSHMEGLLETQYF,TGTGCCAGCAGCCATATGGAGGGGCTCCTAGAGACCCAGTACTTC
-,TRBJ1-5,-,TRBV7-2,CASRDTGPNQPQHF,TGTGCCAGCAGAGATACAGGGCCCAATCAGCCCCAGCATTTT
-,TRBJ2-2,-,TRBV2,CASSEIRAGELFF,TGTGCCAGCAGTGAGATCAGGGCCGGGGAGCTGTTTTTT
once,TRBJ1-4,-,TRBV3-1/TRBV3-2,CASSQTLDGEKLFF,TGTGCCAGCAGCCAGACACTAGACGGTGAAAAACTGTTTTTT
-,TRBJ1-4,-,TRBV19,CASSTGLEGEKLFF,TGTGCCAGTAGTACGGGACTGGAGGGGGAAAAACTGTTTTTT
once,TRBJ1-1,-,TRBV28,CASSSPGGQLNTEAFF,TGTGCCAGCAGTTCACCCGGCGGGCAGTTAAACACTGAAGCTTTCTTT
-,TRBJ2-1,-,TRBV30,CAWSVNSYNEQFF,TGTGCCTGGAGTGTAAACAGCTACAATGAGCAGTTCTTC
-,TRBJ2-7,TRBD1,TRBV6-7,CASSYPTGGIYEQYF,TGTGCCAGCAGTTACCCGACAGGGGGCATCTACGAGCAGTACTTC
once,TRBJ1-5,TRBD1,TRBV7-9,CASSLIGTGGTYSNQPQHF,TGTGCCAGCAGCCTAATAGGGACAGGGGGAACCTATAGCAATCAGCCCCAGCATTTT
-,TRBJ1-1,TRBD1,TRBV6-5,CASSQPGQGSTEAFF,TGTGCCAGCAGTCAACCGGGACAGGGCAGCACTGAAGCTTTCTTT
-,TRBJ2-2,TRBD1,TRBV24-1,CATSDFSLPGQGAGAGELFF,TGTGCCACCAGTGATTTCTCCCTCCCGGGACAGGGGGCGGGCGCCGGGGAGCTGTTTTTT
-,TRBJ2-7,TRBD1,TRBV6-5,CASTRQGTYEQYF,TGTGCCAGCACTCGACAGGGGACCTACGAGCAGTACTTC
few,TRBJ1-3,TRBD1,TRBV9,CASSATGNSGNTIYF,TGTGCCAGCAGCGCGACAGGGAATTCTGGAAACACCATATATTTT
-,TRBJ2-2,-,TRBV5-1,CASSGGVRPNTGELFF,TGCGCCAGCAGCGGAGGGGTGCGCCCGAACACCGGGGAGCTGTTTTTT
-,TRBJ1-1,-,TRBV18,CASSPSDSMNTEAFF,TGTGCCAGCTCCCCTTCGGACAGCATGAACACTGAAGCTTTCTTT
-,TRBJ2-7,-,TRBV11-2,CASSLDRVYEQYF,TGTGCCAGCAGCTTAGACAGGGTATACGAGCAGTACTTC
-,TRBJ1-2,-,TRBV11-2,CASSHDRNYGYTF,TGTGCCAGCAGCCATGACAGGAACTATGGCTACACCTTC
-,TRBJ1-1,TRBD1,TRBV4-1,CASSGDRTLGATEAFF,TGCGCCAGCAGCGGGGACAGGACACTTGGGGCCACTGAAGCTTTCTTT